This T cell receptor beta chain derives from a study of T cell responses to AZD1222 COVID-19 vaccine. V dropped 4 bases and J dropped 2 bases, with 14 bases sitting between them. Germline V CDR1 and CDR2: MGHRA, YSYEKL. CDR3 length equals 15 residues. TCRdb's table, derived via immunoSEQ multiplex PCR, lists solely in-frame clones and lacks some. The table lists fewer than 110,000 clones, around nine tenths of them singletons, with roughly a fifth in the top ten. The TCR sequence derives from an adult in good health. The sample in question was peripheral blood, obtained on day 0 of AZD1222 vaccination. The chain has TRBV4-1 and TRBJ1-2; possibly TRBD1 for D (6 bases). The CDR3 DNA sequence: TGCGCCAGCAGCCCAAGATGGGGGCCGAACTATGGCTACACCTTC. It is translated as CASSPRWGPNYGYTF.